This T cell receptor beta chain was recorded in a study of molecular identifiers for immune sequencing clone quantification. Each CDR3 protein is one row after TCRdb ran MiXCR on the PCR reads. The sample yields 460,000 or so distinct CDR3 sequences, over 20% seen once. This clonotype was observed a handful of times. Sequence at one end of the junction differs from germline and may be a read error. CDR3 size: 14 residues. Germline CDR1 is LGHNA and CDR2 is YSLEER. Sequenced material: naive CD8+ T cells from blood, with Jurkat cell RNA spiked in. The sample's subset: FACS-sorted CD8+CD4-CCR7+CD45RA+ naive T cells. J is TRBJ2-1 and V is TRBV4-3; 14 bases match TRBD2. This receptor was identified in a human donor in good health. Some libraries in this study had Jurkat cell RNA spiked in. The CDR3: CASSQGGLAGDRIF. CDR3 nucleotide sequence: TGCGCCAGCAGCCAGGGGGGACTAGCGGGAGATCGGATCTTC.